This T cell receptor beta chain is from a study of blood T cells in healthy people across ages. Broader study findings: Significant beta diversity loss was already apparent by age approximately 36, declining roughly linearly.

Through a sample-barcoded 5' primer and a J-beta primer mix, a second PCR was run for 7 to 11 cycles. TCRdb re-analysed the 5' RACE reads in MiXCR, keeping a single row per CDR3 protein. The sample lists 650,000 to 900,000 distinct CDR3 sequences; roughly 60% were seen once. Donors gave ten milliliters of peripheral blood apiece. The authors extracted at least 5 micrograms of total RNA per sample. This CDR3 contains 16 residues. The germline V gene has CDR1 SGHRS and CDR2 YFSETQ. The ends lost 0 bases at V and 4 bases at J; junction bases unmatched: 7. Regarding this clonotype: Its antigen remains unknown.

This chain links TRBV5-1 with TRBJ2-1; TRBD1 matches at 7 bases. The sequenced sample consisted of blood. The TCR originated in a man under 40 in good health. The CDR3 DNA is TGCGCCAGCAGCTTGGAACCGGGACAGAGTTACAATGAGCAGTTCTTC. It translates to CASSLEPGQSYNEQFF.